The 32 T cell receptor beta chains in this list originate from one sample, sequenced in a study of Ad26.COV2.S vaccination and SARS-CoV-2 variants. TCRdb's table, derived via immunoSEQ multiplex PCR, lists solely in-frame clones and lacks some. The profile shows 200,000 to 250,000 clones, 85% to 90% of them singletons. The treatment here: about 20 received Ad26.COV2.S at low or high dose, single or two shots; five or six received placebo; per-sample allocation not given. Following the first vaccine or placebo injection, samples were taken on day 63. Sequencing was performed on peripheral blood, taken in a trial of Ad26.COV2.S vaccine versus placebo. These receptors came from a person between 18 and 65 years old who received the Ad26.COV2.S COVID-19 vaccine or a placebo.

The rearrangement links TRBV6-6 to TRBJ2-5, with D hard to call. There are 11 residues in the CDR3. V gave up 7 bases and J gave up 5 bases, with 8 bases separating them. Germline V gives CDR1 MNHNY, CDR2 SVGAGI (reference sequence). CDR3 region: CASTVEETQYF. The CDR3 region has the DNA TGTGCCAGCACAGTAGAGGAGACCCAGTACTTC.

The DNA for the CDR3 is TGCGCCAGCAGGGGGCTTACAGGGACCCCCTCTATAGGCTACACCTTC. It encodes CASRGLTGTPSIGYTF. The J gene is TRBJ1-2, the V gene TRBV5-1, with a tentative D call TRBD1 (6 bases). The CDR3 totals 16 residues. In germline, CDR1 is SGHRS, CDR2 YFSETQ. V lost 5 bases and J 8 bases, leaving 25 bases between the germline ends.

The gene calls are TRBV23-1 and TRBJ2-3; 8 bases match TRBD2. TRBV23-1 is sorted into the ORF group, with uncertain function. The V and J ends lost 3 bases and 3 bases, in that order; junction bases with no gene match: 5. The CDR3 runs to 15 residues. The CDR3 loop reads CASSHPGTRTDTQYF. CDR3 nucleotides: TGCGCCAGCAGTCACCCCGGGACTAGAACAGATACGCAGTATTTT.

The table lists this clone with a few counts. V gene TRBV21-1 combines with J gene TRBJ1-3. TRBV21-1 is deemed a pseudogene. The CDR3 is made up of 14 amino acids. Here the CDR3 DNA reads TGTGCCAGCAGCAAAGGGACTCCGCCGAACACCATATATTTT. Translating gives CASSKGTPPNTIYF.

This chain uses TRBV4-2 with TRBJ2-1; 11 bases match TRBD2. V gave up 4 bases and J gave up 7 bases; unmatched junction bases: 6. The germline CDR1 and CDR2 sequences are LGHNA and YNFKEQ. This CDR3 has 15 amino acids. The CDR3 loop is CASSLGLAGRNEQFF. The CDR3 coding sequence is TGTGCCAGCAGCCTTGGACTAGCGGGTAGGAATGAGCAGTTCTTC.

This chain joins TRBV2 and TRBJ2-6, with a weak D call TRBD1 (5 bases). The CDR3 length is 15 residues. Germline V CDR1 and CDR2: SNHLY, FYNNEI. V was shortened by 7 bases and J by 0 bases, with 10 bases between the two germline ends. In DNA form, the CDR3 reads TGTGCCAGCACAAGACAGTCCTCTGGGGCCAACGTCCTGACTTTC. Translating it yields CASTRQSSGANVLTF.

The V call is TRBV19, the J call TRBJ2-7; 8 bases map to TRBD2. Germline V gene sequence: CDR1 LNHDA, CDR2 SQIVND (reference sequence). The trim removed 0 bases at V and 7 bases at J, leaving 14 bases unmatched. The CDR3 totals 17 residues. CDR3 DNA: TGTGCCAGTAGTATAGACCGAACACTAGCGGCGGTGACAGAGCAGTACTTC. Translated: CASSIDRTLAAVTEQYF.

V gene TRBV19 combines with J gene TRBJ1-2, with D perhaps matching TRBD1 (5 bases). V was pared by 4 bases and J by 1 base, with 13 bases between. The CDR3 contains 15 residues. Germline V gene data show CDR1 as LNHDA and CDR2 as SQIVND (reference sequence). CDR3 nucleotide sequence: TGTGCCAGTAGTACTGCGGGACGGATTAACTATGGCTACACCTTC. Its protein is CASSTAGRINYGYTF. The entire variable domain, with the rest obtained from reference TRBV19 and TRBJ1-2, is as follows: DGGITQSPKYLFRKEGQNVTLSCEQNLNHDAMYWYRQDPGQGLRLIYYSQIVNDFQKGDIAEGYSVSREKKESFPLTVTSAQKNPTAFYLCASSTAGRINYGYTFGSGTRLTVV.

This clone appeared a single time. The chain couples TRBV6-5 to TRBJ2-7, with a weak D call TRBD2 (5 bases). The V and J ends lost 0 bases and 3 bases respectively, with 12 bases between them. The CDR3 length is 15 residues. Germline CDR1 is MNHEY and CDR2 is SVGAGI. The CDR3 DNA reads TGTGCCAGCAGTTACTCGGGGAGCCCTATCTACGAGCAGTACTTC. Translated, it gives CASSYSGSPIYEQYF.

This sequence joins TRBV19 and TRBJ2-3; possible D gene TRBD2, 6 bases. The CDR3 totals 13 residues. Germline V gene data show CDR1 as LNHDA and CDR2 as SQIVND (reference sequence). V lost 0 bases and J 6 bases, leaving 7 bases between the germline ends. As DNA, the CDR3 is TGTGCCAGTAGTATAGATCGGGGGGATACGCAGTATTTT. Amino acids: CASSIDRGDTQYF.

The chain combines TRBV7-2 with TRBJ1-2; TRBD1 agrees at 9 bases. Germline trimming cut 5 bases from V and 8 bases from J; bases unmatched to any gene: 9. The germline V gene encodes CDR1 SGHTA and CDR2 FQGNSA. The CDR3 is 14 residues long. For the CDR3, the DNA is TGTGCCAGCAGCCCGAGCGGGACAGGGTACGGCTACACCTTC. This encodes CASSPSGTGYGYTF.

The chain uses TRBV28 and TRBJ2-1, with 13 bases lining up with TRBD2. Germline CDR1 reads MDHEN; CDR2 reads SYDVKM. V shed 6 bases and J 6 bases; nucleotides not matched to a gene: 5. The CDR3 runs 15 residues. The CDR3 bases are TGTGCCAGCAGCTCGAGACTAGCGGGGGGCAATGAGCAGTTCTTC. It codes for CASSSRLAGGNEQFF. Full variable domain (missing parts from reference TRBV28 and TRBJ2-1): DVKVTQSSRYLVKRTGEKVFLECVQDMDHENMFWYRQDPGLGLRLIYFSYDVKMKEKGDIPEGYSVSREKKERFSLILESASTNQTSMYLCASSSRLAGGNEQFFGPGTRLTVL.

The chain links TRBV15 to TRBJ2-2, with unresolved D. CDR1 is LNHNV, CDR2 YYDKDF, per germline (reference sequence). Trimming took off 3 bases at V and 5 bases at J, with 13 bases between the two ends. This CDR3 has 15 amino acids. The CDR3 bases are TGTGCCACCAGCAGCGCTAGGAAGATTACCGGGGAGCTGTTTTTT. It encodes CATSSARKITGELFF.

The chain employs TRBV6-5 and TRBJ1-1; 12 bases align to TRBD1. V was pared by 6 bases and J by 0 bases, with 2 bases of the junction left unmatched. Germline CDR1 is MNHEY and CDR2 is SVGAGI. The length of the CDR3 is 15 residues. CDR3 in DNA: TGTGCCAGCAGCGGGGACAGGGGGCTGAACACTGAAGCTTTCTTT. Translation gives CASSGDRGLNTEAFF.

This clone was seen only once. The genes are TRBV3-1 (or the pseudogene TRBV3-2) and TRBJ2-1; weak D call: TRBD1 (6 bases). V shed 1 base and J shed 4 bases, with 8 bases lying between them. Per germline, CDR1 LGHDT and CDR2 YNNKEL (reference sequence). The CDR3 is made up of 14 amino acids. In DNA form, the CDR3 reads TGTGCCAGCAGCCAAGGCAGGGGTTACAATGAGCAGTTCTTC. Encoded protein: CASSQGRGYNEQFF.

The table lists this clone with a few counts. The J gene is TRBJ1-2, the V gene TRBV20-1; no reliable D call. Germline lookup yields CDR1 DFQATT and CDR2 SNEGSKA (reference sequence). The CDR3 runs 11 residues. With 5 bases removed from V and 4 bases from J, the gap between germline ends came to 8 bases. CDR3: CSASGGYGYTF. The CDR3 DNA reads as TGCAGTGCTTCGGGAGGCTATGGCTACACCTTC.

The V and J genes are TRBV5-5 and TRBJ2-2; 8 bases line up with TRBD2. Trimming removed 7 bases from V and 4 bases from J; junction bases left unmatched: 9. CDR1 is SGHKS, CDR2 YYEKEE, per germline (reference sequence). The CDR3 has 15 residues. The CDR3, as DNA: TGTGCCAGCTTCCGGGAGGGGGTTATCACCGGGGAGCTGTTTTTT. As protein: CASFREGVITGELFF.

The chain uses TRBV5-1 and TRBJ2-2; 7 nucleotides align to TRBD1. J gave up 5 bases and V 4 bases, and 11 bases lay outside the gene matches. Per germline, CDR1 SGHRS and CDR2 YFSETQ. This CDR3 region has 16 residues. In DNA, the CDR3 is TGCGCCAGCAGCCCAAACCGACAGGGATGGACCGGGGAGCTGTTTTTT. Translating gives CASSPNRQGWTGELFF.

The rearrangement joins TRBV3-1 (or the pseudogene TRBV3-2) to TRBJ2-5; TRBD2 matches 8 bases. Germline V gene lookup returns CDR1 LGHDT and CDR2 YNNKEL (reference sequence). This CDR3 spans 19 amino acids. Trimming at V came to 0 bases and at J to 2 bases, leaving 14 bases not matched to a gene. For the CDR3, the DNA is TGTGCCAGCAGCCAAGATGACCGGGGGGGCCCTCCACGACAAGAGACCCAGTACTTC. Residues: CASSQDDRGGPPRQETQYF.

The V gene is TRBV5-1, the J gene TRBJ2-2; tentatively, D is TRBD2 (7 bases). The CDR3 covers 17 residues. Germline V gene lookup returns CDR1 SGHRS and CDR2 YFSETQ. V was pared by 6 bases and J by 6 bases, with 24 bases between. The CDR3 coding sequence is TGCGCCAGCACGGGGGGCTTCGGGGCCCCAGGGGCCGGGGAGCTGTTTTTT. Encoded protein: CASTGGFGAPGAGELFF.

This clone came up a few times. V usage is TRBV28 and J usage is TRBJ2-7; a weak D match, TRBD2 (6 bases). The CDR3 consists of 16 residues. Trimming cost V 3 bases and J 3 bases, with 18 bases left between them. The germline gives CDR1 MDHEN, CDR2 SYDVKM. The CDR3 nucleotides are TGTGCCAGCAGTTTCTTTCGGGGACTGAAGAGCTACGAGCAGTACTTC. It translates to CASSFFRGLKSYEQYF.

The rearrangement uses TRBV18 and TRBJ2-7; 8 bases are shared with TRBD1. The CDR3 loop spans 15 amino acids. Germline V gene lookup returns CDR1 KGHSH and CDR2 LQKENI. Trimming at V came to 3 bases and at J to 7 bases, leaving 11 bases not matched to a gene. CDR3: CASSPGQVKRGEQYF. For the CDR3, the DNA is TGTGCCAGCTCACCGGGACAGGTAAAACGGGGGGAGCAGTACTTC. Full variable domain (outside the CDR3, taken from reference TRBV18 and TRBJ2-7): NAGVMQNPRHLVRRRGQEARLRCSPMKGHSHVYWYRQLPEEGLKFMVYLQKENIIDESGMPKERFSAEFPKEGPSILRIQQVVRGDSAAYFCASSPGQVKRGEQYFGPGTRLTVT.

This chain connects TRBV6-6 to TRBJ1-1, with no clear D. The V end lost 6 bases, the J end lost 0 bases, and 11 bases lay between the germline ends. The CDR3 sequence is 14 residues long. Germline V gives CDR1 MNHNY, CDR2 SVGAGI (reference sequence). The CDR3 region is CASRRTDMNTEAFF. In nucleotides, the CDR3 is TGTGCCAGCAGGCGCACAGATATGAACACTGAAGCTTTCTTT.

The chain uses TRBV30 and TRBJ1-5; 11 bases match TRBD1. Germline V gives CDR1 GTSNPN, CDR2 SVGIG (reference sequence). The CDR3 covers 14 residues. V dropped 2 bases and J dropped 5; count of bases not matched to a gene: 2. CDR3 in DNA: TGTGCCTGGAGTTTGGGACAGGGGGATCAGCCCCAGCATTTT. Translating gives CAWSLGQGDQPQHF.

The chain uses TRBV20-1 and TRBJ1-2, with D perhaps matching TRBD1 (5 bases). Per the germline V gene, CDR1 is DFQATT and CDR2 is SNEGSKA (reference sequence). CDR3 length: 10 amino acids. Trimming shortened V by 7 bases and J by 6 bases, and 9 bases separated the two germline ends. CDR3 region: CSGWGNGYTF. The DNA for the CDR3 is TGCAGTGGGTGGGGCAATGGCTACACCTTC.

The V call is TRBV6-6, the J call TRBJ1-5; D uncertain. This CDR3 has 14 amino acids. V was trimmed by 2 bases and J by 7 bases, leaving 12 bases between them. The germline V gene has CDR1 MNHNY and CDR2 SVGAGI (reference sequence). As DNA, the CDR3 is TGTGCCAGCAGTTACGAGGGAGTTCGGCAGCCCCAGCATTTT. Translation: CASSYEGVRQPQHF.

The chain is built from TRBV3-1 (or the pseudogene TRBV3-2) and TRBJ2-1; TRBD2 agrees at 7 bases. Germline V gives CDR1 LGHDT, CDR2 YNNKEL (reference sequence). This CDR3 has 14 residues. V was clipped by 7 bases and J by 6 bases; unmatched bases: 9. The CDR3: CASTLGRGSNEQFF. CDR3 coding DNA: TGTGCCAGCACCCTCGGGCGGGGGTCCAATGAGCAGTTCTTC.

There are a few counts of this clone. This chain joins TRBV19 and TRBJ1-5; D is unresolved. The CDR3 spans 15 residues. V was trimmed by 6 bases and J by 0 bases, leaving 12 bases between them. The germline V gene has CDR1 LNHDA and CDR2 SQIVND (reference sequence). The CDR3 reads CASRSREVSNQPQHF. In DNA, the CDR3 is TGTGCCAGTAGATCCCGCGAGGTTAGCAATCAGCCCCAGCATTTT.

The chain links TRBV12-3 or TRBV12-4 to TRBJ2-1; D perhaps matches TRBD2 (6 bases). Trimming left V 5 bases short and J 7 bases short, with 6 bases between. The CDR3 is 11 amino acids. CDR3 DNA sequence: TGTGCCAGCAGTCGGGGGAATGAGCAGTTCTTC. This encodes CASSRGNEQFF.

This sequence joins TRBV6-2 or TRBV6-3 and TRBJ1-4, with D possibly TRBD1 on 5 matching bases. Germline assignment: CDR1 MNHEY and CDR2 SVGEGT. The CDR3 is made up of 15 amino acids. Trimming removed 2 bases from V and 7 bases from J, with 14 bases in between. The DNA for the CDR3 is TGTGCCAGCAGTTACAGCACAGGAAAGTTTGAAAAACTGTTTTTT. Translating it yields CASSYSTGKFEKLFF.

This chain joins TRBV4-3 and TRBJ2-3; TRBD1 is a possible D gene (5 bases). This CDR3 spans 15 amino acids. CDR1 and CDR2 from the germline V gene are LGHNA and YSLEER. V lost 4 bases to trimming and J lost 1 base, with 12 bases between them. CDR3 DNA: TGCGCCAGCAGCCGTAGAGGACAAGGCACAGATACGCAGTATTTT. Protein: CASSRRGQGTDTQYF.

This clone was observed a single time. The V gene is TRBV7-9, the J gene TRBJ2-6; a possible D gene is TRBD2 (6 bases). The germline CDR1 and CDR2 sequences are SEHNR and FQNEAQ (reference sequence). The CDR3 has 16 residues. The V and J ends lost 5 bases and 0 bases respectively, with 11 bases between them. The CDR3 spells CASSAGPFSGANVLTF. The CDR3 DNA is TGTGCCAGCAGCGCGGGACCGTTCTCTGGGGCCAACGTCCTGACTTTC.